This paragraph covers one T cell receptor (beta chain) sequence. The sample belongs to a study of shared T cell receptors in the human thymus. This table comes from immunoSEQ multiplex PCR, and its TCRdb copy is limited to in-frame clones, with some not included. Found here are over 650,000 clones, around 87% of them singletons; the top ten hold roughly 0.0086%. The CDR3 totals 15 residues. Germline trimming cut 6 bases from V and 3 bases from J; bases unmatched to any gene: 7. The germline gives CDR1 MDHEN, CDR2 SYDVKM. The same data also went into a second study, on human thymus T cells.

The TCR originated in a boy under three years old with a congenital heart defect. Sequenced sample: thymocytes. This chain uses TRBV28 with TRBJ2-1, with TRBD1 matching over 8 bases. The CDR3 coding sequence is TGTGCCAGCAGCCTAGGACAGGGCGGCTACAATGAGCAGTTCTTC. It yields the protein CASSLGQGGYNEQFF.